Here is one TCR beta chain with its context. Its antigen is unknown. Per-base quality was not reported, and no clone a single base away is much larger than it. The study excluded patients with uncontrolled infections, other autoimmune diseases, pregnancy or lactation. Clinical symptoms, serum thyroxine and TRAb, thyroid ultrasound, and orbital computed tomography formed the basis for the diagnoses. Total RNA was extracted using Trizol reagent, and RNA quality was assessed on an Agilent 2100 Bioanalyzer. Counted from cysteine to phenylalanine, this CDR3 has 14 amino acids. Only CDR3 DNA is held: 42 bases, read in frame from base 1. The V and J ends are trimmed by 5 bases and 5 bases, leaving 15 bases between them. Looking up the germline V gene yields CDR1 SGHTA and CDR2 FQGNSA. These data originate in a study of T cells in Graves' hyperthyroidism and ophthalmopathy (dated by TCRdb to between 2017 and 2020). At the level of the whole study: To identify TCR V-J signatures that set the groups apart, the researchers used a discovery cohort of about a hundred patients, made up of about 44 with Graves' ophthalmopathy and some 56 with stable Graves' hyperthyroidism. The approximately 100 discovery patients were randomly divided into training and test sets at a 7:3 ratio. Following sampling, methimazole starting at 30 mg daily was given to hyperthyroidism patients, and high-dose intravenous methylprednisolone was given to ophthalmopathy patients. Prospective prediction of ophthalmopathy was tested in an independent validation cohort consisting of about 20 hyperthyroidism patients and some 15 patients who later progressed to ophthalmopathy. In several Graves' hyperthyroidism patients, the study also compared T-cell repertoires from thyroid tissue with T-cell repertoires from blood. The paper reports TCR Vbeta CDR3 sequencing of fewer than 150 peripheral blood samples: approximately 41 ophthalmopathy, roughly 80 hyperthyroidism and around 17 progressor patients.

Overall study outcomes, separate from this receptor: Sample size was not statistically predetermined, and investigators were not blinded to group allocation. Most expanded thyroid clonotypes (frequency above 0.001) were also found in blood, which suggests that blood repertoires may mirror thyroid immune responses. During validation, the model predicted progression to ophthalmopathy a median of around 7 months ahead of onset, with just under 71% sensitivity and more than 72% specificity. In cross-validation, a model built on a 13 V-J signature told ophthalmopathy apart from stable hyperthyroidism with approximately 91% sensitivity and approximately 81% specificity, and in testing the same model reached 80%/75%.

The TCR beta CDR3 regions were amplified from RNA transcripts. A first-round RT-PCR of the TCR CDR3 used the HTBI primer set with the Qiagen OneStep RT-PCR kit. A second multiplex PCR round built the libraries, followed by size selection and purification. Libraries were sequenced paired-end with 100 bp reads on an Illumina HiSeq2000. As for the authors' bioinformatics: Raw data were processed with SOAPnuke, discarding reads with adapters, uncalled bases, mean Phred below 15, or no exact constant-primer or identifier match. COPE v1.2.5 was used to merge high-quality paired reads, and clonotypes were defined as unique nucleotide sequences. Clonotypes were aligned to IMGT TRBV, TRBD and TRBJ reference segments using MiTCR v1.1. The analysis was restricted to V-J combinations with a frequency above 0.0001, which together covered approximately 99% of the repertoires. The TCS score was defined as F50 (clonal expansion) divided by E x V (chaos), with BLOSUM62-based TCRdist calculated between CDR3 peptides within each V-J. Welch's t-statistics and random forest reduced roughly 530 V-J features to 10 to 15, which were used in a naive Bayes classifier (R e1071). The Morisita-Horn index was used to measure how similar the thyroid and blood repertoires were. TCRdb redid the processing of the public reads, applying fastp at Q25 and MiXCR, and retained in-frame beta chains. Merged by CDR3 protein, the rows form single entries marked with the most common genes and DNA. What appears here as the V and J calls and clone size reflects TCRdb's work, not the paper's. The sample contains roughly 570,000 distinct CDR3 sequences, about half of them found a single time. The ten largest make up 15% to 20% of the sample.

Sequencing was carried out using peripheral blood or thyroid tissue (not recorded which). This clonotype was obtained from an adult woman with Graves' disease, either hyperthyroidism or ophthalmopathy (not recorded which). This chain is built from TRBV7-2 and TRBJ2-5; TRBD2 could be the D gene, as 5 bases match. The CDR3 region has the sequence CASSLDSNQETQYF. The DNA sequence is given as TGTGCCAGCAGCCTGGACTCAAATCAGGAGACCCAGTACTTC. Outside the CDR3, residues come from the reference TRBV7-2 and TRBJ2-5 proteins, so the full variable domain is: GAGVSQSPSNKVTEKGKDVELRCDPISGHTALYWYRQSLGQGLEFLIYFQGNSAPDKSGLPSDRFSAERTGGSVSTLTIQRTQQEDSAVYLCASSLDSNQETQYFGPGTRLLVL.